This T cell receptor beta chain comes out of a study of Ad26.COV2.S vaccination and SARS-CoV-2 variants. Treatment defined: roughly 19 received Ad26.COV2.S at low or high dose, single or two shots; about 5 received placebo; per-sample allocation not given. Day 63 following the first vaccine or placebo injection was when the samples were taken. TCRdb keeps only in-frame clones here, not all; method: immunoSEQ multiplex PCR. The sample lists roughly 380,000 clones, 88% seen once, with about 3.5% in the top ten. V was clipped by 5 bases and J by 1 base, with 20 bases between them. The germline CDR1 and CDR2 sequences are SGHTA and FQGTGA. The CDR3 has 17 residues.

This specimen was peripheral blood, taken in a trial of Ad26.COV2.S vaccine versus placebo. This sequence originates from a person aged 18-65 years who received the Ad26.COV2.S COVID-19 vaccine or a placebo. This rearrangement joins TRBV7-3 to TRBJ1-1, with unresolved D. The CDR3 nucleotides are TGTGCCAGCAGCGAGCTGGGAACCGGCAAGGGGAACACTGAAGCTTTCTTT. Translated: CASSELGTGKGNTEAFF.